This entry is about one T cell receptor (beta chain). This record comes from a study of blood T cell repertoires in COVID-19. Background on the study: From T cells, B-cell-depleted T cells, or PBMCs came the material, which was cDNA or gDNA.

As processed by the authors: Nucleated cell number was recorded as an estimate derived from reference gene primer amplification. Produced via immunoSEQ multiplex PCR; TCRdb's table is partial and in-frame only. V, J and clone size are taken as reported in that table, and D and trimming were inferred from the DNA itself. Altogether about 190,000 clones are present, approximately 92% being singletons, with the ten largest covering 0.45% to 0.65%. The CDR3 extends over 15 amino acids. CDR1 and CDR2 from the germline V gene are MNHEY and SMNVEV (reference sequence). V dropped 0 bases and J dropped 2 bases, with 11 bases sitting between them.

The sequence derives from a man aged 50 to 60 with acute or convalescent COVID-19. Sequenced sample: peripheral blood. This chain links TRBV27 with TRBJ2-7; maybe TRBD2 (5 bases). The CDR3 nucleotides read TGTGCCAGCAGTTTATCGCTGGTTAGCGCCTACGAGCAGTACTTC. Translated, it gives CASSLSLVSAYEQYF.